The text below deals with one TCR beta chain. Original processing notes: Researchers report that nucleated cell counts were estimated from reference gene primer amplification. Sequenced by immunoSEQ multiplex PCR; TCRdb stores in-frame clones only, minus some. That table supplies the V and J calls and clone size; D and trimming were determined from the DNA. This sample yields some 78,000 clones, of which 90% are seen a single time; 4.3% belongs to the top ten. The data stem from a study of blood T cell repertoires in COVID-19. About the research overall: PBMCs, B-cell-depleted T cells, or T cells provided the cDNA or gDNA that made up the material.

CDR3 length equals 13 residues. Germline-derived CDR1 and CDR2 are MDHEN and SYDVKM. V lost 10 bases, J lost 2 bases, and 15 bases lay in between. Sequencing was performed on peripheral blood. The clonotype originates from an elderly woman with active or convalescent COVID-19. V usage is TRBV28 and J usage is TRBJ2-7; D remains unclear. The chain's CDR3 is CAIHTSRTYEQYF. CDR3 DNA sequence: TGTGCCATCCATACCTCCAGAACCTACGAGCAGTACTTC. Full variable domain (remainder filled in from reference TRBV28 and TRBJ2-7): DVKVTQSSRYLVKRTGEKVFLECVQDMDHENMFWYRQDPGLGLRLIYFSYDVKMKEKGDIPEGYSVSREKKERFSLILESASTNQTSMYLCAIHTSRTYEQYFGPGTRLTVT.